One and the same sample provided the 24 T cell receptor beta chains below, sequenced in a study of PD-1 blockade in classical Hodgkin lymphoma. The method was immunoSEQ multiplex PCR; TCRdb's version includes in-frame clones alone and lacks a portion of them. The table records some 150,000 clones, nearly 80% of them present only once. Every single patient, without exception, relapsed after autologous stem cell transplantation, and brentuximab vedotin exposure varied. The sample here was peripheral blood mononuclear cells (PBMCs), taken before the second cycle of nivolumab. The receptors here all came from a human donor with classical Hodgkin lymphoma.

This clone is deemed medium-sized (0.01 to 0.1%). V and J are TRBV19 and TRBJ2-6, with 7 bases lining up with TRBD1. V lost 6 bases to trimming and J lost 0 bases; unmatched junction nucleotides: 2. This CDR3 spans 15 amino acids. The V gene's germline CDR1 is LNHDA and CDR2 SQIVND (reference sequence). The CDR3 DNA is TGTGCCAGTAGGGACAGGAGCTCTGGGGCCAACGTCCTGACTTTC. Encoded protein: CASRDRSSGANVLTF.

This chain connects TRBV7-3 to TRBJ1-2; D is undetermined. The CDR3 extends over 12 amino acids. The V end lost 2 bases, the J end lost 8 bases, and 9 bases lay between the germline ends. Germline V gene lookup returns CDR1 SGHTA and CDR2 FQGTGA. In DNA, the CDR3 is TGTGCCAGCAGCTTATCTGGTGAGGGCTACACCTTC. It yields the protein CASSLSGEGYTF.

The CDR3 nucleotides read TGTGCCAGCAGTTACGGAGATGACAGTGACACTGAAGCTTTCTTT. Translating gives CASSYGDDSDTEAFF. The V call is TRBV6-6, the J call TRBJ1-1, with D possibly TRBD1 on 5 matching bases. Trimming cost V 2 bases and J 3 bases, with 13 bases left between them. Per germline, CDR1 MNHNY and CDR2 SVGAGI (reference sequence). This CDR3 is 15 amino acids long.

V and J are TRBV5-1 and TRBJ2-1; 8 bases are shared with TRBD1. The CDR3 runs to 15 residues. Trimming cost V 2 bases and J 6 bases; bases outside gene matches: 7. CDR1 is SGHRS, CDR2 YFSETQ, per germline. Here the CDR3 reads CASSFIRGLGNEQFF. In nucleotides, the CDR3 is TGCGCCAGCAGCTTTATCAGGGGGCTCGGCAATGAGCAGTTCTTC.

V usage is TRBV5-4 and J usage is TRBJ1-4; weak D call: TRBD1 (6 bases). Per the germline V gene, CDR1 is SGHNT and CDR2 is YYREEE (reference sequence). Trimming took 3 bases from V and 5 from J, leaving 17 bases between them. CDR3 length equals 16 residues. This CDR3 is CASSSITTGENEKLFF. The CDR3 DNA reads as TGTGCCAGCAGCTCAATAACGACAGGTGAAAATGAAAAACTGTTTTTT.

The chain has TRBV5-5 and TRBJ1-1; no reliable D call. V lost 0 bases, J lost 1 base, and 4 bases lay in between. CDR1 is SGHKS and CDR2 is YYEKEE in the germline V gene (reference sequence). The CDR3 runs to 13 residues. CDR3 residues: CASSLEGNTEAFF. CDR3 sequence (DNA): TGTGCCAGCAGCTTGGAAGGGAACACTGAAGCTTTCTTT.

A few counts support this clone. The chain combines TRBV21-1 with TRBJ1-2; TRBD1 is the table's D call, not checked against the DNA. TRBV21-1 is given as a pseudogene. This CDR3 region has 14 residues. The CDR3 reads CASSRSTVNYGYTF. For the CDR3, the DNA is TGTGCCAGCAGCAGATCGACAGTTAACTATGGCTACACCTTC.

This sequence joins TRBV13 and TRBJ1-2; D may be TRBD1 (5 bases). Trimming left V 5 bases short and J 7 bases short, with 17 bases between. The CDR3 is 14 amino acids. In germline, CDR1 is PRHDT, CDR2 FYEKMQ (reference sequence). For the CDR3, the DNA is TGTGCCAGCAGCACCCGGGACCGATGGGGTGGCTACACCTTC. Residues: CASSTRDRWGGYTF.

Regarding this clone: This may come from a read error, since a much larger clone is one base off. This CDR3 is also generated by other DNA sequences in the sample. J is TRBJ2-6 and V is TRBV19; D tentatively reads TRBD1 or TRBD2 (5 bases each). V lost 3 bases, J lost 0 bases, and 6 bases lay in between. Germline assignment: CDR1 LNHDA and CDR2 SQIVND (reference sequence). The CDR3 extends over 15 amino acids. The CDR3 sequence: CASSIGASGANVLTF. DNA of the CDR3: TGTGCCAGTAGTATCGGGGCCTCTGGGGCCAACGTCCTGACTTTC.

V usage is TRBV18 and J usage is TRBJ2-7; the D gene is possibly TRBD1 (5 bases). Looked up from germline, CDR1 is KGHSH and CDR2 is LQKENI. The CDR3 length is 13 residues. V gave up 9 bases and J gave up 5 bases, with 17 bases separating them. The CDR3 DNA is TGTGCCAGTGCAGGGTCTAAGGCTGACGAGCAGTACTTC. This gives the protein CASAGSKADEQYF.

V usage is TRBV6-6 and J usage is TRBJ1-5; D possibly corresponds to TRBD1 (5 bases). CDR3 length: 12 residues. In germline, CDR1 is MNHNY, CDR2 SVGAGI (reference sequence). V lost 7 bases and J lost 6, with 10 bases in between. CDR3: CASKTGAQPQHF. CDR3 bases: TGTGCCAGCAAAACCGGGGCTCAGCCCCAGCATTTT.

The V and J genes are TRBV5-3 and TRBJ2-1, with D tentatively TRBD1 (5 bases). TRBV5-3 has ORF status, its function being uncertain. This CDR3 contains 15 residues. V lost 3 bases to trimming and J lost 6 bases, with 16 bases between them. The CDR3 reads CARSCRVPNTNEQFF. CDR3 bases: TGTGCCAGAAGCTGCAGGGTACCTAACACCAATGAGCAGTTCTTC.

The chain is built from TRBV2 and TRBJ1-1, with unresolved D. V dropped 6 bases and J dropped 5 bases, with 16 bases sitting between them. CDR3 length: 14 amino acids. The germline gives CDR1 SNHLY, CDR2 FYNNEI. The CDR3, as DNA: TGTGCCAGCAGGGAGTGGGCGAGTCTGACTGAAGCTTTCTTT. Protein product: CASREWASLTEAFF.

CDR3 region: CASSLRRGWGEAFF. The CDR3, as DNA: TGCGCCAGCAGCTTGAGACGGGGGTGGGGTGAAGCTTTCTTT. The V gene is TRBV5-1, the J gene TRBJ1-1; a possible D gene is TRBD1 (5 bases). V lost 1 base, J lost 7 bases, and 14 bases lay in between. From germline, CDR1 is SGHRS and CDR2 YFSETQ. The CDR3 loop spans 14 amino acids.

The chain links TRBV18 to TRBJ2-7; 9 nucleotides match TRBD1. The CDR3 has 14 amino acids. Trimming at V came to 3 bases and at J to 6 bases, leaving 6 bases not matched to a gene. Germline loops: CDR1 KGHSH, CDR2 LQKENI. The CDR3 DNA follows: TGTGCCAGCTCACCGGGGACAGGGAAGGGCGAGCAGTACTTC. Protein sequence: CASSPGTGKGEQYF.

The chain uses TRBV7-9 and TRBJ1-3; a weak D match, TRBD1 (6 bases). The CDR3 runs 15 residues. Germline loops: CDR1 SEHNR, CDR2 FQNEAQ (reference sequence). Trimming stripped 10 bases from V and 0 bases from J, with 16 bases between. The CDR3 spells CATNRGVSSGNTIYF. DNA for the CDR3: TGTGCCACTAATAGGGGGGTCAGCTCTGGAAACACCATATATTTT.

This clone was recorded a few times. The CDR3, as DNA: TGCGCCAGCAGCGCTCGACAGGTTGGCACTGAAGCTTTCTTT. This encodes CASSARQVGTEAFF. The J gene is TRBJ1-1, the V gene TRBV5-1; D is possibly TRBD1 (6 bases). Trimming took off 4 bases at V and 4 bases at J, with 14 bases between the two ends. Germline V gives CDR1 SGHRS, CDR2 YFSETQ. CDR3 size: 14 residues.

J is TRBJ2-1 and V is TRBV20-1; no reliable D call. The germline CDR1 and CDR2 sequences are DFQATT and SNEGSKA (reference sequence). The CDR3 spans 11 residues. V was shortened by 3 bases and J by 7 bases, with 7 bases between the two germline ends. DNA of the CDR3: TGCAGTGCTAGTGGACGGAATGAGCAGTTCTTC. It specifies CSASGRNEQFF.

The DNA for the CDR3 is TGTGCCAGCAGCAGAGGGAGAGGAATCAATGAGCAGTTCTTC. This encodes CASSRGRGINEQFF. The chain is built from TRBV7-2 and TRBJ2-1, with a possible D match to TRBD2 (5 bases). This CDR3 is 14 amino acids long. The germline V and J ends were trimmed by 5 bases and 6 bases, with 14 bases remaining between them. In germline, CDR1 is SGHTA, CDR2 FQGNSA.

The rearrangement joins TRBV29-1 to TRBJ2-1; the match to TRBD2 covers 12 bases. CDR1 and CDR2 (germline): SQVTM, ANQGSEA. V lost 6 bases, J lost 6 bases, and 6 bases stayed unmatched. CDR3 size: 14 residues. The DNA for the CDR3 is TGCAGCGTACTACTAGCGGGAGGAGGCAATGAGCAGTTCTTC. The encoded protein is CSVLLAGGGNEQFF.

This clone was found a few times. This chain joins TRBV29-1 and TRBJ1-2, with D unclear. The ends were cut back, 8 bases at V and 6 bases at J, with 13 bases in the middle. Germline CDR1 reads SQVTM; CDR2 reads ANQGSEA. The CDR3 length is 11 residues. Here the CDR3 DNA reads TGCAGCTCCGTCTATGGAGATGGCTACACCTTC. It yields the protein CSSVYGDGYTF.

V is TRBV21-1 and J is TRBJ1-4. TRBV21-1 is labeled a pseudogene. The CDR3 contains 11 residues. The CDR3 DNA follows: TGTGCCAGCAGCAAAGCGCCGGGGGCCCCTTTT. This codes for CASSKAPGAPF.

As for this clone: Additional DNA sequences in this sample encode the identical CDR3. The V call is TRBV29-1, the J call TRBJ2-3; either TRBD1 or TRBD2 may supply D (5 bases each). The germline CDR1 and CDR2 sequences are SQVTM and ANQGSEA. V was clipped by 4 bases and J by 3 bases, with 11 bases between them. This CDR3 has 13 residues. The CDR3: CSVGRGGTDTQYF. CDR3 in DNA: TGCAGCGTTGGGCGTGGGGGAACAGATACGCAGTATTTT.

The chain combines TRBV29-1 with TRBJ2-3; possible D gene TRBD1, 6 bases. Trimming stripped 4 bases from V and 4 bases from J, with 18 bases between. Germline V lookup: CDR1 SQVTM, CDR2 ANQGSEA. The CDR3 totals 15 residues. The CDR3 DNA reads TGCAGCGTTGCAGCCTGGGGGCGATTGTCAGATACGCAGTATTTT. Protein product: CSVAAWGRLSDTQYF.